The 19 T cell receptor beta chains in this list originate from one sample, sequenced in a study of OX40 agonist ivuxolimab in advanced cancers. Profiled with immunoSEQ multiplex PCR; TCRdb holds only in-frame clones, not every one. There are around 100,000 clones in the sample; 85% to 95% occur only once, and around 0.25% lies in the top ten. Material: CD4+ or CD8+ T cells sorted from blood, obtained in a trial of the OX40 agonist ivuxolimab. These receptors came from an adult with an advanced solid tumor such as melanoma, head and neck, liver or kidney cancer.

The rearrangement uses TRBV7-3 and TRBJ2-2; 8 bases line up with TRBD2. Germline lookup yields CDR1 SGHTA and CDR2 FQGTGA. V lost 0 bases, J lost 6 bases, and 9 bases stayed unmatched. This CDR3 is built from 17 residues. The CDR3 here is CASSLTTGLAGAGELFF. CDR3 in DNA: TGTGCCAGCAGCTTAACTACGGGGCTAGCGGGCGCCGGGGAGCTGTTTTTT.

This chain links TRBV14 with TRBJ2-1, with D hard to call. The CDR3 loop spans 13 amino acids. With 0 bases removed from V and 10 bases from J, the gap between germline ends came to 10 bases. Germline V gene sequence: CDR1 SGHDN, CDR2 FVKESK. The CDR3 DNA is TGTGCCAGCAGCCAAGATTTCGGTAGGGAGCAGTTCTTC. Its translation is CASSQDFGREQFF.

The gene calls are TRBV4-3 and TRBJ1-2, with D possibly being TRBD1 (5 bases). Looked up from germline, CDR1 is LGHNA and CDR2 is YSLEER. The CDR3 runs 15 residues. V dropped 0 bases and J dropped 4 bases, with 12 bases sitting between them. CDR3 in DNA: TGCGCCAGCAGCCAAGACCCCAGACAGTTCTATGGCTACACCTTC. Translation: CASSQDPRQFYGYTF.

V is TRBV30 and J is TRBJ1-4; D is unclear. Germline-derived CDR1 and CDR2 are GTSNPN and SVGIG (reference sequence). V lost 4 bases, J lost 8 bases, and 14 bases lay in between. The CDR3 contains 13 residues. The CDR3 DNA is TGTGCCTGGACCCGAGGAGTAGGGGAAAAACTGTTTTTT. It codes for CAWTRGVGEKLFF. Supplemented by reference TRBV30 and TRBJ1-4, the full variable domain reads SQTIHQWPATLVQPVGSPLSLECTVEGTSNPNLYWYRQAAGRGLQLLFYSVGIGQISSEVPQNLSASRPQDRQFILSSKKLLLSDSGFYLCAWTRGVGEKLFFGSGTQLSVL.

The rearrangement links TRBV28 to TRBJ1-5; D gene ambiguous. Trimming took off 4 bases at V and 7 bases at J, with 20 bases between the two ends. The CDR3 length is 16 residues. The germline gives CDR1 MDHEN, CDR2 SYDVKM. The CDR3 nucleotides read TGTGCCAGCAGTTCCTCGGAACACGGCCTTTGGCAGCCCCAGCATTTT. Residues: CASSSSEHGLWQPQHF.

The J gene is TRBJ2-5, the V gene TRBV4-1; TRBD2 might be the D (6 bases). From germline, CDR1 is MGHRA and CDR2 YSYEKL. Trimming shortened V by 4 bases and J by 2 bases, and 11 bases separated the two germline ends. CDR3 length equals 14 residues. The DNA for the CDR3 is TGCGCCAGCAGCCGGGGCGGGGATCAAGAGACCCAGTACTTC. Protein product: CASSRGGDQETQYF.

Concerning this clone itself: An end of the junction differs from the germline gene, which may be a read error. This chain uses TRBV28 with TRBJ2-7; 7 positions match TRBD2. The CDR3 length is 11 residues. Looked up from germline, CDR1 is MDHEN and CDR2 is SYDVKM. The CDR3 DNA reads TGTGCCAGCAGTTCACGGGGGGAGCAGTGCTTC. As protein: CASSSRGEQCF.

Only one count was recorded for this clone. Here the CDR3 DNA reads TGTGCCAGCAGTTATTCGTGGGCTTCTGGAAACACCATATATTTT. It translates to CASSYSWASGNTIYF. This rearrangement joins TRBV6-6 to TRBJ1-3; D not certain. The germline V gene encodes CDR1 MNHNY and CDR2 SVGAGI (reference sequence). The CDR3 spans 15 residues. Trimming removed 3 bases from V and 1 base from J, with 10 bases in between.

This sequence joins TRBV30 and TRBJ2-4; D not certain. This CDR3 comprises 13 residues. Germline CDR1 is GTSNPN and CDR2 is SVGIG (reference sequence). Trimming left V 1 base short and J 3 bases short, with 7 bases between. The CDR3, as DNA: TGTGCCTGGAGTGGTTCTAACAAAAACATTCAGTACTTC. Translating gives CAWSGSNKNIQYF.

The chain uses TRBV28 and TRBJ1-5; D gene unclear. There are 14 residues in the CDR3. Germline values: CDR1 MDHEN, CDR2 SYDVKM. The ends were cut back, 6 bases at V and 4 bases at J, with 13 bases in the middle. CDR3 sequence (DNA): TGTGCCAGCAGGCTAAACGGCGGGAATCAGCCCCAGCATTTT. It yields the protein CASRLNGGNQPQHF. The entire variable domain, with the rest obtained from reference TRBV28 and TRBJ1-5, is as follows: DVKVTQSSRYLVKRTGEKVFLECVQDMDHENMFWYRQDPGLGLRLIYFSYDVKMKEKGDIPEGYSVSREKKERFSLILESASTNQTSMYLCASRLNGGNQPQHFGDGTRLSIL.

The chain links TRBV6-1 to TRBJ2-1; 9 nucleotides agree with TRBD2. CDR3 length equals 14 residues. Germline-derived CDR1 and CDR2 are MNHNS and SASEGT. V lost 7 bases to trimming and J lost 7 bases; unmatched junction nucleotides: 8. The CDR3 is CASTAGGLKNEQFF. CDR3 in DNA: TGTGCCAGCACGGCGGGAGGGCTAAAAAATGAGCAGTTCTTC.

The genes are TRBV30 and TRBJ2-3; D not certain. With 4 bases removed from V and 2 bases from J, the gap between germline ends came to 4 bases. There are 11 residues in the CDR3. The germline V gene has CDR1 GTSNPN and CDR2 SVGIG (reference sequence). CDR3: CAWTFTDTQYF. DNA of the CDR3: TGTGCCTGGACATTCACAGATACGCAGTATTTT.

The chain has TRBV7-2 and TRBJ2-5, with D uncertain. Looked up from germline, CDR1 is SGHTA and CDR2 is FQGNSA. CDR3 length: 14 amino acids. V was clipped by 1 base and J by 4 bases, with 10 bases between them. The CDR3 sequence: CASSLEWGAETQYF. In DNA form, the CDR3 reads TGTGCCAGCAGCTTAGAGTGGGGTGCAGAGACCCAGTACTTC. The full variable domain, in which reference TRBV7-2 and TRBJ2-5 provide the parts outside the CDR3, is GAGVSQSPSNKVTEKGKDVELRCDPISGHTALYWYRQSLGQGLEFLIYFQGNSAPDKSGLPSDRFSAERTGGSVSTLTIQRTQQEDSAVYLCASSLEWGAETQYFGPGTRLLVL.

V and J are TRBV7-2 and TRBJ2-7, with D perhaps matching TRBD1 (5 bases). The V gene's germline CDR1 is SGHTA and CDR2 FQGNSA. This CDR3 spans 15 amino acids. Trimming removed 1 base at V and 4 bases at J, with 14 bases between. CDR3 in amino acids: CASSLVFGAVYEQYV. The CDR3 DNA follows: TGTGCCAGCAGCTTAGTGTTTGGGGCGGTATACGAGCAGTACGTC.

The V call is TRBV12-5, the J call TRBJ2-2; no clear D. Germline V lookup: CDR1 LGHNT, CDR2 FRNRAP. The V end was cut by 2 bases, the J end by 3 bases, with 1 base between. This CDR3 is 12 amino acids long. The CDR3 DNA reads as TGTGCTAGTGGTTTGTACACCGGGGAGCTGTTTTTT. As protein: CASGLYTGELFF.

The V and J genes are TRBV10-3 and TRBJ2-6; D unclear. This CDR3 comprises 13 residues. Trimming left V 1 base short and J 3 bases short, with 1 base between. Germline-derived CDR1 and CDR2 are ENHRY and SYGVKD. CDR3 DNA sequence: TGTGCCATCAGTGAGTATGGGGCCAACGTCCTGACTTTC. This sequence encodes CAISEYGANVLTF.

This chain uses TRBV7-2 with TRBJ1-2; perhaps TRBD1 as D (6 bases). The CDR3 loop spans 13 amino acids. Germline lookup yields CDR1 SGHTA and CDR2 FQGNSA. V lost 3 bases and J lost 4, with 9 bases in between. CDR3 in DNA: TGTGCCAGCAGCTTGACAGGAAGCTATGGCTACACCTTC. It codes for CASSLTGSYGYTF.

The table lists this clone with a count of one. The chain recombines TRBV6-1 with TRBJ1-5; TRBD1 is a possible D gene (5 bases). CDR3 size: 14 residues. Trimming took off 3 bases at V and 2 bases at J, with 8 bases between the two ends. Germline lookup yields CDR1 MNHNS and CDR2 SASEGT. CDR3 bases: TGTGCCAGCAGTGAGGGGGGAGGCAATCAGCCCCAGCATTTT. Translating it yields CASSEGGGNQPQHF.

This chain uses TRBV4-2 with TRBJ2-2; 8 bases are shared with TRBD1. The CDR3 runs to 16 residues. Germline V gene sequence: CDR1 LGHNA, CDR2 YNFKEQ. V shed 4 bases and J 4 bases; nucleotides not matched to a gene: 8. DNA for the CDR3: TGTGCCAGCAGCCTGGACAGGGTTGGTGGCACCGGGGAGCTGTTTTTT. This codes for CASSLDRVGGTGELFF.